These 3 T cell receptor beta chains share one sample of origin, sequenced in a study of cytomegalovirus exposure and HLA in healthy donors. Amplification used 60 Vbeta primers and 13 Jbeta primers. The assay was immunoSEQ multiplex PCR, and TCRdb's table has in-frame clones only and misses some. Found here are tens of thousands of clones; the top ten clones hold about 1.7%. Input material: PBMCs. These receptors all stem from a woman aged 25 to 39 in good health and CMV-seronegative.

This chain joins TRBV6-5 and TRBJ2-1, with 9 bases that match TRBD2. CDR1 is MNHEY, CDR2 SVGAGI, per germline. The CDR3 totals 15 residues. V shed 2 bases and J 7 bases; nucleotides not matched to a gene: 6. CDR3 sequence reads: CASSYLAGYSNEQFF. In nucleotides, the CDR3 is TGTGCCAGCAGTTACCTAGCGGGATATTCGAATGAGCAGTTCTTC.

The V gene is TRBV4-3, the J gene TRBJ2-1; TRBD1 might be the D (6 bases). The CDR3 totals 16 residues. Germline CDR1 and CDR2: LGHNA and YSLEER. V was cut by 0 bases and J by 6 bases, with 15 bases left in between. The CDR3, as DNA: TGCGCCAGCAGCCAAGATCCCCCAGGGGACCTCAATGAGCAGTTCTTC. Protein: CASSQDPPGDLNEQFF.

The J gene is TRBJ2-3, the V gene TRBV19; TRBD1 agrees at 11 bases. With V trimmed by 4 bases and J by 4 bases, 1 base remained unmatched. Germline V lookup: CDR1 LNHDA, CDR2 SQIVND (reference sequence). This CDR3 contains 14 residues. Here the CDR3 reads CASSKGQGADTQYF. Written as DNA, the CDR3 is TGTGCCAGTAGTAAGGGACAGGGGGCAGATACGCAGTATTTT.